The 2 T cell receptor beta chains below were found in one sample sequenced in a study of blood T cells in healthy people across ages. Through a sample-barcoded 5' primer and a J-beta primer mix, a second PCR was run for 7 to 11 cycles. TCRdb reanalysed the 5' RACE reads using MiXCR and keeps one entry per CDR3 protein. The profile covers about 1.6 million distinct CDR3 sequences, with roughly a third appearing a single time and 10% to 12% taken by the ten largest. Sequenced material: blood. The receptor source for this set is a woman in her twenties or thirties in good health.

This clonotype occurred a few times. The chain is built from TRBV7-2 and TRBJ2-7, with D perhaps matching TRBD1 or TRBD2 (5 bases each). The CDR3 extends over 13 amino acids. Germline V gene data show CDR1 as SGHTA and CDR2 as FQGNSA. Trimming removed 5 bases from V and 6 bases from J, with 14 bases in between. Written as DNA, the CDR3 is TGTGCCAGCAGCCACGGGGCAGGGACCGAGCAGTACTTC. This sequence encodes CASSHGAGTEQYF. Full variable domain (remainder filled in from reference TRBV7-2 and TRBJ2-7): GAGVSQSPSNKVTEKGKDVELRCDPISGHTALYWYRQSLGQGLEFLIYFQGNSAPDKSGLPSDRFSAERTGGSVSTLTIQRTQQEDSAVYLCASSHGAGTEQYFGPGTRLTVT.

Only a few counts were recorded for this clonotype. The genes are TRBV4-1 and TRBJ1-5; tentatively, D is TRBD1 (5 bases). The germline V gene has CDR1 MGHRA and CDR2 YSYEKL. The V and J ends lost 4 bases and 2 bases respectively, with 12 bases between them. The CDR3 sequence is 15 residues long. CDR3 region: CASSLPDRGNQPQHF. CDR3 sequence (DNA): TGCGCCAGCAGCCTTCCCGACAGAGGCAATCAGCCCCAGCATTTT.